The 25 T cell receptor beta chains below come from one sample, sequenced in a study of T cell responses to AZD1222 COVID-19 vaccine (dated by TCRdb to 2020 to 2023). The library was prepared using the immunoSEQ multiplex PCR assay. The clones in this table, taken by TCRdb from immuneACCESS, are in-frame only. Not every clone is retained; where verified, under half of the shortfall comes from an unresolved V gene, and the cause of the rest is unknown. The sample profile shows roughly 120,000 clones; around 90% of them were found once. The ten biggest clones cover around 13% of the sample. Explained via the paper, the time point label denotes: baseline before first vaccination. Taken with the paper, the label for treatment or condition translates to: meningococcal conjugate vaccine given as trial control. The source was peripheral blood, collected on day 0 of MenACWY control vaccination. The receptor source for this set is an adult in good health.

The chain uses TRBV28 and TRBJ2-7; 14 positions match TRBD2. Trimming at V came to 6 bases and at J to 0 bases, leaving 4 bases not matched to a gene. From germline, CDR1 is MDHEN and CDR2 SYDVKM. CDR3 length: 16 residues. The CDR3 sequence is CASRGGTSGSSYEQYF. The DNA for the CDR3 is TGTGCCAGCAGGGGGGGGACTAGCGGGAGCTCCTACGAGCAGTACTTC.

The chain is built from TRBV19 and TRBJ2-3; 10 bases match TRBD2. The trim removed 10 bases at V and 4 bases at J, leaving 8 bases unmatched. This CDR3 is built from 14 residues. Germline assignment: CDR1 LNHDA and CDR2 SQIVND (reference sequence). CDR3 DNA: TGTGCCATCTCTTCCGGACTAGCGGCAGATACGCAGTATTTT. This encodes CAISSGLAADTQYF.

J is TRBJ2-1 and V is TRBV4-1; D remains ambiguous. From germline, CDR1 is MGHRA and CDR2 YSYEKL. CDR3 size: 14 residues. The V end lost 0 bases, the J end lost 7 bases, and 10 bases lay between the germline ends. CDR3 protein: CASSQDPARNEQFF. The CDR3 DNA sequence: TGCGCCAGCAGCCAAGATCCCGCTAGAAATGAGCAGTTCTTC.

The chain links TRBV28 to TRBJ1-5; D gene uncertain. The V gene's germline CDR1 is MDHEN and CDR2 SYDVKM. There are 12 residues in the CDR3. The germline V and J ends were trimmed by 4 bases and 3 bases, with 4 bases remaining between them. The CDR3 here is CASSWVNQPQHF. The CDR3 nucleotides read TGTGCCAGCAGTTGGGTCAATCAGCCCCAGCATTTT.

DNA of the CDR3: TGTGCCAGCAGCCTCACGACTCAATCGACTAATGAAAAACTGTTTTTT. This sequence encodes CASSLTTQSTNEKLFF. This chain links TRBV5-8 with TRBJ1-4; D not certain. Trimming removed 4 bases from V and 2 bases from J, with 15 bases in between. Germline assignment: CDR1 SGHTS and CDR2 YDEGEE. This CDR3 comprises 16 residues.

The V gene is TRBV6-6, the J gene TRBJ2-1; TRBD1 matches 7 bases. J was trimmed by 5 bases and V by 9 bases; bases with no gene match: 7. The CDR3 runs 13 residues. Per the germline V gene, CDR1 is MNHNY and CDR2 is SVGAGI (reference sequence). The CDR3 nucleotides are TGTGCCAGTATGGGACAGCAACACAATGAGCAGTTCTTC. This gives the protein CASMGQQHNEQFF.

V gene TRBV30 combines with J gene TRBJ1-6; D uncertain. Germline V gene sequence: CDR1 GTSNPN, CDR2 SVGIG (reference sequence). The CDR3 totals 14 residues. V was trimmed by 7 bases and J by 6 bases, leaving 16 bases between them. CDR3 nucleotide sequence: TGTGCCTTGGTAGAGGGAGATTTTAATTCACCCCTCCACTTT. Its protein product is CALVEGDFNSPLHF. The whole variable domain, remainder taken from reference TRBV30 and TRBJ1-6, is SQTIHQWPATLVQPVGSPLSLECTVEGTSNPNLYWYRQAAGRGLQLLFYSVGIGQISSEVPQNLSASRPQDRQFILSSKKLLLSDSGFYLCALVEGDFNSPLHFGNGTRLTVT.

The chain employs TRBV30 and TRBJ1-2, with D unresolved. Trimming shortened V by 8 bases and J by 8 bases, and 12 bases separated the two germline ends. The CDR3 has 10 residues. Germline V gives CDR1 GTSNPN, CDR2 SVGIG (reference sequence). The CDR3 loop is CARAGVGYTF. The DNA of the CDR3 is TGTGCCAGAGCCGGGGTCGGCTACACCTTC.

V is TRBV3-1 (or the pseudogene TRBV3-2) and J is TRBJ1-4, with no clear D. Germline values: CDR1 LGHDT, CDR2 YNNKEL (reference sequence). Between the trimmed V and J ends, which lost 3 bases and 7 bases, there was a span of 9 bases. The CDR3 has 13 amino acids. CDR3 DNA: TGTGCCAGCAGCCAGATGGCCGGTGAAAAACTGTTTTTT. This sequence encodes CASSQMAGEKLFF.

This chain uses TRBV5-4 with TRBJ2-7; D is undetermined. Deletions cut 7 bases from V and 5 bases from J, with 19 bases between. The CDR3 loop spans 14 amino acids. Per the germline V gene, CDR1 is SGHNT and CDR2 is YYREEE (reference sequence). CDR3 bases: TGTGCCAGCGCTCCCCGGAACGGTGGCAACGAGCAGTACTTC. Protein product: CASAPRNGGNEQYF.

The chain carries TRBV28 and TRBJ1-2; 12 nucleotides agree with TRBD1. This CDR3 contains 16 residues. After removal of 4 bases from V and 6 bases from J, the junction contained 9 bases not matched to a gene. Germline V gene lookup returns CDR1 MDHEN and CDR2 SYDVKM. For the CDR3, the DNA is TGTGCCAGCAGTTCACCAACGGGACAGGGGGCGAATGGCTACACCTTC. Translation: CASSSPTGQGANGYTF.

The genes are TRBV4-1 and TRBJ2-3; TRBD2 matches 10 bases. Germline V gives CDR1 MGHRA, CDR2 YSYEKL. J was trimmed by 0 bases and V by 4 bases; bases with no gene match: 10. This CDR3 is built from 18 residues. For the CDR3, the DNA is TGCGCCAGCAGCCCGCGGGTAGCGGGAGGTCTTAGCACAGATACGCAGTATTTT. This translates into CASSPRVAGGLSTDTQYF.

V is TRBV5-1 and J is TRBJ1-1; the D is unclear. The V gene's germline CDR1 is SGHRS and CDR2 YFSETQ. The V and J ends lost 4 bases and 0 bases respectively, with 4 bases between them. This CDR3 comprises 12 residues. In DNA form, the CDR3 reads TGCGCCAGCAGCAAAATGAACACTGAAGCTTTCTTT. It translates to CASSKMNTEAFF.

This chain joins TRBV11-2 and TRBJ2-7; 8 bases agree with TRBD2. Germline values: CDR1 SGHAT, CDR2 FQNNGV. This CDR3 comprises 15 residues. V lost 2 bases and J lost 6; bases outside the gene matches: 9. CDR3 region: CASSLWPGGRIEQYF. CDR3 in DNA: TGTGCCAGCAGCTTATGGCCGGGAGGGCGGATCGAGCAGTACTTC.

CDR3 in DNA: TGTGCCAGCAGCTCGGGACTAGCGGGGGCTGGCGTGAGGGAGCTGTTTTTT. Protein sequence: CASSSGLAGAGVRELFF. This chain links TRBV7-2 with TRBJ2-2; 14 bases match TRBD2. The CDR3 runs to 17 residues. Germline trimming cut 4 bases from V and 9 bases from J; bases unmatched to any gene: 10. CDR1 and CDR2 (germline): SGHTA, FQGNSA. Using reference TRBV7-2 and TRBJ2-2 for the parts outside the CDR3, the full variable domain is GAGVSQSPSNKVTEKGKDVELRCDPISGHTALYWYRQSLGQGLEFLIYFQGNSAPDKSGLPSDRFSAERTGGSVSTLTIQRTQQEDSAVYLCASSSGLAGAGVRELFFGEGSRLTVL.

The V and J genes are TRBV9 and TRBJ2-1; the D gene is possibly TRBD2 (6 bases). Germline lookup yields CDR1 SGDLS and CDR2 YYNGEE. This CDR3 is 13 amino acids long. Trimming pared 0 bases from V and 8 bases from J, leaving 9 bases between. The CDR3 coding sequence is TGTGCCAGCAGCGTAGTGGGGGACTATGAGCAGTTCTTC. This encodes CASSVVGDYEQFF.

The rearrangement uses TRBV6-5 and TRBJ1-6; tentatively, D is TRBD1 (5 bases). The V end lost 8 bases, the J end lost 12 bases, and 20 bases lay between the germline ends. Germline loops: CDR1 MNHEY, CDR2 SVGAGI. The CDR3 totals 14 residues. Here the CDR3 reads CASGLDMGGLPLHF. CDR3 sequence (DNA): TGTGCCAGCGGTTTGGACATGGGCGGTTTACCCCTCCACTTT.

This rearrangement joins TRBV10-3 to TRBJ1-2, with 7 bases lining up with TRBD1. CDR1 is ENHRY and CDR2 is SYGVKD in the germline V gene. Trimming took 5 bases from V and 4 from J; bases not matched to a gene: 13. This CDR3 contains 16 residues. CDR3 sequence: CAISSYLEDRSYGYTF. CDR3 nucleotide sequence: TGTGCCATCAGTTCTTACCTTGAGGACAGGAGCTATGGCTACACCTTC.

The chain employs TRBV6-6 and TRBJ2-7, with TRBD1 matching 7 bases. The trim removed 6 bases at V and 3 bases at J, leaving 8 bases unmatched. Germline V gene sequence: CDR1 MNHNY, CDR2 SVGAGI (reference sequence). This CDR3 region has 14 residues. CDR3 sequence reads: CASRQTGLSYEQYF. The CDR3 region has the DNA TGTGCCAGCAGGCAGACAGGGCTTAGCTACGAGCAGTACTTC.

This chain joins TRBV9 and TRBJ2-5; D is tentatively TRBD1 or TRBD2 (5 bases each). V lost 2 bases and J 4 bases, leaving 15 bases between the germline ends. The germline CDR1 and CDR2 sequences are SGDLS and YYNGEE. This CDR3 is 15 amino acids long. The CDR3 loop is CASSVTGLKAETQYF. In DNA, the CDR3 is TGTGCCAGCAGCGTTACGGGGCTAAAGGCAGAGACCCAGTACTTC.

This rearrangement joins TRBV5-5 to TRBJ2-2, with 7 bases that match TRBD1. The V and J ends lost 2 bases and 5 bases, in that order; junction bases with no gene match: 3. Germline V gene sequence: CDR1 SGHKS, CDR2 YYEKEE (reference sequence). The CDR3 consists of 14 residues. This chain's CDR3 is CASSLQGLTGELFF. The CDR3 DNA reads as TGTGCCAGCAGCTTACAGGGGCTGACCGGGGAGCTGTTTTTT. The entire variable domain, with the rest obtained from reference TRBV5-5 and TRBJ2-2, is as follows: DAGVTQSPTHLIKTRGQQVTLRCSPISGHKSVSWYQQVLGQGPQFIFQYYEKEERGRGNFPDRFSARQFPNYSSELNVNALLLGDSALYLCASSLQGLTGELFFGEGSRLTVL.

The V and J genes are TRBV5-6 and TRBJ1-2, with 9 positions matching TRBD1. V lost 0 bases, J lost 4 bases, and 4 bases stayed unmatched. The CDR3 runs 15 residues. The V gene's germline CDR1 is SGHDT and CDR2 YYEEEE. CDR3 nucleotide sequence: TGTGCCAGCAGCTTGGAAGGGACAGGGATCTATGGCTACACCTTC. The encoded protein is CASSLEGTGIYGYTF.

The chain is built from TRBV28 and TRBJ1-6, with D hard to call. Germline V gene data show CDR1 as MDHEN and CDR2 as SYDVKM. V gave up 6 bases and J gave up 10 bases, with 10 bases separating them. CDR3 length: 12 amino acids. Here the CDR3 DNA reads TGTGCCAGCAGGCAGAGAGGATCACCCCTCCACTTT. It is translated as CASRQRGSPLHF. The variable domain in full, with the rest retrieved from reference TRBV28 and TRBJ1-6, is DVKVTQSSRYLVKRTGEKVFLECVQDMDHENMFWYRQDPGLGLRLIYFSYDVKMKEKGDIPEGYSVSREKKERFSLILESASTNQTSMYLCASRQRGSPLHFGNGTRLTVT.

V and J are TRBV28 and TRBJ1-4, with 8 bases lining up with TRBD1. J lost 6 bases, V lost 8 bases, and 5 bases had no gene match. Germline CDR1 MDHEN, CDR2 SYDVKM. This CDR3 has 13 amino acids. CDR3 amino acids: CASRGTGHEKLFF. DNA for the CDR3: TGTGCCAGCCGCGGGACAGGTCATGAAAAACTGTTTTTT.

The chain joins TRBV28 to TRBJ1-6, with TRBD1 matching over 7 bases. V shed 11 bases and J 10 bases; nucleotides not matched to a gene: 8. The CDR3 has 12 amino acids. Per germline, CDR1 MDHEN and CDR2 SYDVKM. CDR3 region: CAATDRVSPLHF. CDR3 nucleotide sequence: TGTGCCGCAACCGACAGGGTGTCACCCCTCCACTTT.